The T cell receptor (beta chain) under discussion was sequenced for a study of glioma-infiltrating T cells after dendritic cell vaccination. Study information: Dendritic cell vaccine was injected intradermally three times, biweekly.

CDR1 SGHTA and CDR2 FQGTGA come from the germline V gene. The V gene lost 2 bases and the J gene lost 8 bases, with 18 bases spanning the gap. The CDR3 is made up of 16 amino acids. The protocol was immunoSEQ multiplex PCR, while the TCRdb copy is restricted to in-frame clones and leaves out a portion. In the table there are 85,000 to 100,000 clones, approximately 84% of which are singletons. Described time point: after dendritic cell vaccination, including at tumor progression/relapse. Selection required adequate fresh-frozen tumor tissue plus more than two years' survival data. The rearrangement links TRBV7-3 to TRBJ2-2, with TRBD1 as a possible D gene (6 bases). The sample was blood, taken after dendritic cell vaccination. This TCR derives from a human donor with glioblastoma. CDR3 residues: CASSLFAGATLGELFF. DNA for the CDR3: TGTGCCAGCAGCTTATTCGCAGGGGCCACGTTGGGGGAGCTGTTTTTT.